The clone carrying this T cell receptor (beta chain) is deemed medium-sized. Its antigen is currently unknown. The data belong to a study of breast tumors, draining lymph nodes, adjacent tissues. General study findings and limits: Compared with lymph nodes, tumors were less diverse; compared with nontumor tissue, more. Luminal-like breast cancer showed significantly greater tumor-nontumor repertoire similarity than basal-like breast cancer did. Most tumor T cells seemingly derive from lymph node, then expand in tumor. Tumor T cell lymph node origin was a supported hypothesis, not proven.

V was pared by 5 bases and J by 0 bases, with 5 bases of the junction left unmatched. CDR1 SGHVS and CDR2 FQNEAQ come from the germline V gene. The CDR3 is 16 residues long. Using its own MiXCR run on the multiplex PCR reads, TCRdb lists one record per CDR3 protein. The table has 25,000 or so distinct CDR3 sequences, approximately 63% seen once. The chain carries TRBV7-8 and TRBJ1-3; 9 bases are shared with TRBD1. This TCR came from a female donor with breast cancer. Some clones in this sample may be carry-over from other donors' samples. The specimen was tumor-adjacent breast tissue. The CDR3 reads CASSARTGASGNTIYF. CDR3 coding DNA: TGTGCCAGCAGCGCGCGGACAGGGGCCTCTGGAAACACCATATATTTT.